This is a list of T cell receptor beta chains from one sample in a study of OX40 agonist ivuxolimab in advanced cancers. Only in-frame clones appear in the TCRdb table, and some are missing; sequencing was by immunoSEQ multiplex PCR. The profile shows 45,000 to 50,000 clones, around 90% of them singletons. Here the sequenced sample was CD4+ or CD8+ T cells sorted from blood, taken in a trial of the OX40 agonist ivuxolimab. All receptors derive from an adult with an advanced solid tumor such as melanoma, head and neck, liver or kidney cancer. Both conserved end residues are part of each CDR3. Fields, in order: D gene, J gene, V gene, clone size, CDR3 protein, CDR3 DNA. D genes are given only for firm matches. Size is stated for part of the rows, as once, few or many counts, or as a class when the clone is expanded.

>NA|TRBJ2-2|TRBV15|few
CATSMGVGYTGELFF
TGTGCCACCAGCATGGGGGTAGGGTACACCGGGGAGCTGTTTTTT
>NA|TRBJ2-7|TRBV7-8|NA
CASSLFERALVSYEQYF
TGTGCCAGCAGCTTATTCGAGCGGGCCCTCGTCTCCTACGAGCAGTACTTC
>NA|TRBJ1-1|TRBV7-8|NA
CASSFGRANTEAFF
TGTGCCAGCAGCTTCGGGCGAGCGAACACTGAAGCTTTCTTT
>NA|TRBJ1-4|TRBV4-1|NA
CASSQESMRDEKLFF
TGCGCCAGCAGCCAGGAGTCCATGAGGGATGAAAAACTGTTTTTT
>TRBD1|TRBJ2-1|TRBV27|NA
CASGIRDSSYNEQFF
TGTGCCAGCGGTATCCGGGACAGCTCCTACAATGAGCAGTTCTTC
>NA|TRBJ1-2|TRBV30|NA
CAWSLGPNYGYTF
TGTGCCTGGAGTCTGGGACCTAACTATGGCTACACCTTC
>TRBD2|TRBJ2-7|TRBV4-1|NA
CASSQGKRGLEGEQYF
TGCGCCAGCAGCCAAGGGAAGCGGGGGCTTGAGGGCGAGCAGTACTTC
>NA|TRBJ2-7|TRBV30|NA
CAFSGPPTYEQYF
TGTGCCTTTTCGGGGCCTCCAACTTACGAGCAGTACTTC
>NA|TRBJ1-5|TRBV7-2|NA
CASSLVTTNQPQHF
TGTGCCAGCAGCTTAGTCACAACCAATCAGCCCCAGCATTTT
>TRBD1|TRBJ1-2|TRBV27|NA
CASSLFPTGTGYTF
TGTGCCAGCAGTTTATTCCCGACAGGGACTGGCTACACCTTC
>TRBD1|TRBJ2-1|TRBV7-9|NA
CASSDGTGGSYNEQFF
TGTGCCAGCAGCGACGGGACAGGGGGCTCCTACAATGAGCAGTTCTTC
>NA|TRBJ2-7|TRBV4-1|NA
CASSQGSEQYF
TGCGCCAGCAGCCAAGGTTCCGAGCAGTACTTC
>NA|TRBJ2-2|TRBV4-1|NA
CASSQDVQNTGELFF
TGCGCCAGCAGCCAAGATGTCCAGAACACCGGGGAGCTGTTTTTT
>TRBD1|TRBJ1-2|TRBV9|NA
CASSADEGGHYGYTF
TGTGCCAGCAGCGCCGATGAAGGGGGCCACTATGGCTACACCTTC
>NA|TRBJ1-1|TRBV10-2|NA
CASSESETEAFF
TGCGCCAGCAGTGAGTCAGAAACTGAAGCTTTCTTT
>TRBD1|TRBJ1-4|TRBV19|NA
CASSAWDRQTTNEKLFF
TGTGCCAGTAGTGCCTGGGACAGACAGACAACTAATGAAAAACTGTTTTTT
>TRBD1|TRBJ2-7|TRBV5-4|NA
CASSAGTGSSYEQYF
TGTGCCAGCAGCGCCGGGACAGGGAGCTCCTACGAGCAGTACTTC
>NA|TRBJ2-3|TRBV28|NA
CASRSGDRAQYF
TGTGCCAGCAGGTCCGGGGACCGTGCGCAGTATTTT
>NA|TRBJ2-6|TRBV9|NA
CASSVTHSNSGANVLTF
TGTGCCAGCAGCGTAACCCACTCCAACTCTGGGGCCAACGTCCTGACTTTC
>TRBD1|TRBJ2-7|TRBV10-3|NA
CAISPGQAYEQYF
TGTGCCATCAGCCCGGGACAGGCCTACGAGCAGTACTTC
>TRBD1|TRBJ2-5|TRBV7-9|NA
CASSWPTGEMETQYF
TGTGCCAGCAGCTGGCCGACAGGGGAGATGGAGACCCAGTACTTC
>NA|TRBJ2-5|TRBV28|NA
CASSLVGEEETQYF
TGTGCCAGCAGTTTAGTGGGGGAGGAAGAGACCCAGTACTTC